What follows are 27 T cell receptor beta chains derived from one specimen sequenced in a study of blood T cell repertoires in COVID-19. Assay used: immunoSEQ multiplex PCR; TCRdb lists only in-frame clones, some missing. In the table there are some 180,000 clones, approximately 79% of which are singletons. The specimen was PBMCs or T cells enriched from blood (not recorded which). The receptors shown here come from a woman between 55 and 75 years old with acute COVID-19.

The V call is TRBV27, the J call TRBJ1-2; 12 bases agree with TRBD1. The CDR3 consists of 16 residues. J gave up 4 bases and V 4 bases, and 7 bases lay outside the gene matches. CDR1 is MNHEY, CDR2 SMNVEV, per germline (reference sequence). The CDR3 region is CASSYLRDRGPYGYTF. The CDR3 nucleotides read TGTGCCAGCAGTTACCTCCGGGACAGGGGGCCCTATGGCTACACCTTC.

The rearrangement uses TRBV11-2 and TRBJ2-3; 8 nucleotides agree with TRBD2. Germline CDR1 is SGHAT and CDR2 is FQNNGV. The CDR3 totals 16 residues. With 5 bases clipped from V and 2 bases from J, the junction kept 9 bases outside the gene matches. The CDR3 sequence: CASSRALGGATDTQYF. CDR3 DNA: TGTGCCAGCAGCCGCGCTCTCGGGGGGGCCACAGATACGCAGTATTTT.

This chain joins TRBV4-3 and TRBJ1-2; perhaps TRBD1 as D (5 bases). CDR3 length: 15 amino acids. Trimming pared 1 base from V and 5 bases from J, leaving 14 bases between. Germline CDR1 is LGHNA and CDR2 is YSLEER. The CDR3 nucleotides read TGCGCCAGCAGCCAAGGCGGCGGACACCTGTATGGCTACACCTTC. This codes for CASSQGGGHLYGYTF.

This clone was counted between two and nine times. V gene TRBV7-2 combines with J gene TRBJ2-3; D uncertain. The CDR3 is made up of 13 amino acids. Trimming shortened V by 1 base and J by 7 bases, and 9 bases separated the two germline ends. Germline V gene data show CDR1 as SGHTA and CDR2 as FQGNSA. The DNA of the CDR3 is TGTGCCAGCAGCTTAGGACAAATGAATACGCAGTATTTT. This encodes CASSLGQMNTQYF.

This sequence joins TRBV6-1 and TRBJ1-1; D ambiguous. The length of the CDR3 is 14 residues. CDR1 MNHNS and CDR2 SASEGT come from the germline V gene. V was trimmed by 2 bases and J by 5 bases, leaving 12 bases between them. The CDR3 nucleotides are TGTGCCAGCAGTGAATCCGGTCCGGGGACTGAAGCTTTCTTT. Amino acid sequence: CASSESGPGTEAFF.

This rearrangement joins TRBV19 to TRBJ1-1, with TRBD1 identical over 8 bases. With V trimmed by 2 bases and J by 7 bases, 9 bases remained unmatched. This CDR3 comprises 15 residues. The germline V gene has CDR1 LNHDA and CDR2 SQIVND (reference sequence). The CDR3: CASSITGGGRGEAFF. DNA of the CDR3: TGTGCCAGTAGTATAACAGGGGGGGGTCGTGGTGAAGCTTTCTTT. Based on the CDR3 plus reference TRBV19 and TRBJ1-1, the full variable domain is DGGITQSPKYLFRKEGQNVTLSCEQNLNHDAMYWYRQDPGQGLRLIYYSQIVNDFQKGDIAEGYSVSREKKESFPLTVTSAQKNPTAFYLCASSITGGGRGEAFFGQGTRLTVV.

The V call is TRBV7-9, the J call TRBJ1-2; 9 nucleotides agree with TRBD1. J was trimmed by 8 bases and V by 5 bases; bases with no gene match: 6. The germline gives CDR1 SEHNR, CDR2 FQNEAQ (reference sequence). The length of the CDR3 is 13 residues. The CDR3 DNA is TGTGCCAGCAGCCAGGGACAGGGCAAAGGCTACACCTTC. It encodes CASSQGQGKGYTF.

This clone was counted a single time. The chain recombines TRBV6-5 with TRBJ1-1, with 11 bases fitting TRBD1. Germline V gene lookup returns CDR1 MNHEY and CDR2 SVGAGI. CDR3 length: 14 residues. V shed 6 bases and J 9 bases; nucleotides not matched to a gene: 9. CDR3 in amino acids: CASRRSGTGGKAFF. As DNA, the CDR3 is TGTGCCAGCAGACGTAGCGGGACAGGGGGAAAAGCTTTCTTT.

The gene calls are TRBV7-9 and TRBJ2-1; D uncertain. Germline V gene sequence: CDR1 SEHNR, CDR2 FQNEAQ (reference sequence). The CDR3 consists of 13 residues. Between the trimmed V and J ends, which lost 0 bases and 10 bases, there was a span of 10 bases. The CDR3 here is CASSLAALREQFF. CDR3 nucleotides: TGTGCCAGCAGCTTAGCTGCCCTTCGGGAGCAGTTCTTC.

V and J are TRBV29-1 and TRBJ1-4, with 7 bases matching TRBD1. The CDR3 contains 17 residues. The V segment lost 5 bases and the J segment 0 bases; nucleotides outside the gene matches: 12. CDR1 SQVTM and CDR2 ANQGSEA come from the germline V gene. In nucleotides, the CDR3 is TGCAGCGTTTGGTCAGGGGGTGGTACGGCAACTAATGAAAAACTGTTTTTT. Its translation is CSVWSGGGTATNEKLFF.

This clone was seen a few times. The chain links TRBV20-1 to TRBJ2-3; 10 bases align to TRBD1. The germline V gene has CDR1 DFQATT and CDR2 SNEGSKA (reference sequence). The CDR3 runs 15 residues. Trimming removed 3 bases from V and 6 bases from J; junction bases left unmatched: 9. Written as DNA, the CDR3 is TGCAGTGCTAGTAAGAGACAGGGGGCTCGGGATACGCAGTATTTT. It encodes CSASKRQGARDTQYF.

The chain combines TRBV9 with TRBJ2-6; D remains unclear. The CDR3 runs 16 residues. V was clipped by 3 bases and J by 1 base, with 11 bases between them. Germline values: CDR1 SGDLS, CDR2 YYNGEE. The DNA of the CDR3 is TGTGCCAGCAGCGGGCCCCGACATTCTGGGGCCAACGTCCTGACTTTC. It yields the protein CASSGPRHSGANVLTF.

V and J are TRBV9 and TRBJ2-5, with D possibly TRBD2 on 5 matching bases. Trimming took off 3 bases at V and 5 bases at J, with 11 bases between the two ends. Germline assignment: CDR1 SGDLS and CDR2 YYNGEE. The CDR3 has 13 amino acids. CDR3 bases: TGTGCCAGCAGCGCATCGCCGGGGGAGACCCAGTACTTC. Translated: CASSASPGETQYF.

This clone was detected a few times. V usage is TRBV18 and J usage is TRBJ1-5; D possibly corresponds to TRBD1 (6 bases). Trimming left V 5 bases short and J 4 bases short, with 15 bases between. CDR1 and CDR2 (germline): KGHSH, LQKENI. This CDR3 is 15 amino acids long. The CDR3 bases are TGTGCCAGCTCAGTAGACAGGACCTCAAATCAGCCCCAGCATTTT. It encodes CASSVDRTSNQPQHF.

Ten or more counts support this clone. This same CDR3 is encoded by further DNA sequences in the sample. V is TRBV9 and J is TRBJ1-4; TRBD1 aligns across 7 bases. There are 15 residues in the CDR3. Trimming took 0 bases from V and 7 from J; bases not matched to a gene: 6. CDR1 and CDR2 from the germline V gene are SGDLS and YYNGEE. Here the CDR3 DNA reads TGTGCCAGCAGCGTAGTAGACAGGGCGGGTGAAAAACTGTTTTTT. It translates to CASSVVDRAGEKLFF.

The gene calls are TRBV3-1 (or the pseudogene TRBV3-2) and TRBJ1-1; D not certain. Germline V gene data show CDR1 as LGHDT and CDR2 as YNNKEL (reference sequence). The ends were cut back, 1 base at V and 0 bases at J, with 6 bases in the middle. The CDR3 is made up of 14 amino acids. CDR3 residues: CASSQVLVNTEAFF. For the CDR3, the DNA is TGTGCCAGCAGCCAAGTTCTCGTGAACACTGAAGCTTTCTTT.

The chain carries TRBV6-5 and TRBJ1-1; 9 positions agree with TRBD1. The CDR3 is 15 amino acids. The germline V gene has CDR1 MNHEY and CDR2 SVGAGI. Trimming took 8 bases from V and 5 from J; bases not matched to a gene: 12. CDR3 amino acids: CASCRGDREGTEAFF. The CDR3 DNA reads TGTGCCAGCTGCAGAGGGGACAGGGAGGGAACTGAAGCTTTCTTT.

The rearrangement links TRBV6-5 to TRBJ2-1, with D tentatively TRBD2 (6 bases). This CDR3 region has 15 residues. The V gene lost 0 bases and the J gene lost 4 bases, with 10 bases spanning the gap. CDR1 and CDR2 from the germline V gene are MNHEY and SVGAGI. Here the CDR3 DNA reads TGTGCCAGCAGTTACTCGGGGGGTGTATACAATGAGCAGTTCTTC. Its translation is CASSYSGGVYNEQFF.

The chain couples TRBV7-2 to TRBJ1-2, with a tentative D call TRBD1 (5 bases). CDR1 is SGHTA, CDR2 FQGNSA, per germline. This CDR3 is 14 amino acids long. V lost 5 bases and J 4 bases, leaving 14 bases between the germline ends. CDR3: CASSPPAQGYGYTF. DNA of the CDR3: TGTGCCAGCAGCCCCCCGGCCCAGGGCTATGGCTACACCTTC.

The rearrangement links TRBV5-4 to TRBJ1-1; D is undetermined. This CDR3 has 13 amino acids. V lost 1 base, J lost 7 bases, and 11 bases lay in between. Germline V gene lookup returns CDR1 SGHNT and CDR2 YYREEE (reference sequence). This chain's CDR3 is CASSLPPEVEAFF. The DNA for the CDR3 is TGTGCCAGCAGCTTGCCCCCCGAGGTTGAAGCTTTCTTT.

This sequence joins TRBV30 and TRBJ1-4, with D unresolved. Germline V gene data show CDR1 as GTSNPN and CDR2 as SVGIG (reference sequence). V lost 0 bases to trimming and J lost 0 bases, with 14 bases between them. The CDR3 has 17 amino acids. The CDR3 bases are TGTGCCTGGAGTGTACAGTGGGCAGACGCAACTAATGAAAAACTGTTTTTT. This translates into CAWSVQWADATNEKLFF.

In this sample, this clone turned up a few times. V usage is TRBV4-3 and J usage is TRBJ2-7; 7 bases are shared with TRBD1. Trimming removed 1 base from V and 5 bases from J; junction bases left unmatched: 8. This CDR3 region has 15 residues. Per germline, CDR1 LGHNA and CDR2 YSLEER. This CDR3 is CASSQAFGTVHEQYF. CDR3 nucleotides: TGCGCCAGCAGCCAAGCGTTTGGGACAGTGCACGAGCAGTACTTC.

V is TRBV10-3 and J is TRBJ1-1; D is unclear. Trimming cost V 2 bases and J 2 bases, with 9 bases left between them. Germline-derived CDR1 and CDR2 are ENHRY and SYGVKD. The CDR3 is made up of 14 amino acids. CDR3 DNA: TGTGCCATCAGTGAGGGGCAGGAAAACACTGAAGCTTTCTTT. This encodes CAISEGQENTEAFF.

The chain couples TRBV29-1 to TRBJ1-2; D possibly corresponds to TRBD1 (6 bases). The CDR3 length is 13 residues. From germline, CDR1 is SQVTM and CDR2 ANQGSEA. Trimming pared 3 bases from V and 8 bases from J, leaving 16 bases between. The CDR3 bases are TGCAGCGTTGACCTTCTCCAGGGGAACGGCTACACCTTC. Its protein is CSVDLLQGNGYTF. Using reference TRBV29-1 and TRBJ1-2 for the parts outside the CDR3, the full variable domain is SAVISQKPSRDICQRGTSLTIQCQVDSQVTMMFWYRQQPGQSLTLIATANQGSEATYESGFVIDKFPISRPNLTFSTLTVSNMSPEDSSIYLCSVDLLQGNGYTFGSGTRLTVV.

This chain links TRBV6-5 with TRBJ1-1; D call uncertain. CDR1 MNHEY and CDR2 SVGAGI come from the germline V gene. CDR3 length: 14 amino acids. Trimming cost V 2 bases and J 10 bases, with 17 bases left between them. CDR3 sequence (DNA): TGTGCCAGCAGTTACACTGTAATGAGGGTGGGAGCTTTCTTT. This encodes CASSYTVMRVGAFF.

The chain recombines TRBV7-8 with TRBJ1-1, with D tentatively TRBD1 (6 bases). Germline loops: CDR1 SGHVS, CDR2 FQNEAQ. Trimming removed 1 base from V and 7 bases from J, with 13 bases in between. The length of the CDR3 is 14 residues. The CDR3 region is CASSLETGRGEAFF. The CDR3 nucleotides read TGTGCCAGCAGCTTAGAAACAGGGAGGGGTGAAGCTTTCTTT.

The V and J genes are TRBV19 and TRBJ1-2; TRBD1 matches at 8 bases. This CDR3 region has 15 residues. Germline V gives CDR1 LNHDA, CDR2 SQIVND (reference sequence). The V gene end was trimmed by 6 bases and the J gene end by 2 bases; junction bases not matched to a gene: 8. The CDR3: CASSGQGIANYGYTF. DNA of the CDR3: TGTGCCAGTAGCGGACAGGGAATCGCAAACTATGGCTACACCTTC.